The 11 T cell receptor beta chains reported below all come from one sample, sequenced in a study of T-cell reconstitution after alpha-beta-depleted transplantation in children. Unique molecular identifiers tagged the TCRbeta library. TCRdb called the PCR reads again in MiXCR, with one record for every CDR3 protein. The sample yields about 980,000 distinct CDR3 sequences, about 29% seen once. Material: PBMCs, mostly from graft donor cells, obtained 360 days after TCRalphabeta/CD19-depleted stem cell transplant. The receptors derive from a boy under two years old who had a stem cell transplant for SCID, so the T cells may come from the graft donor.

V usage is TRBV6-5 and J usage is TRBJ2-2; D is perhaps TRBD1 (6 bases). The CDR3 has 15 residues. The V gene's germline CDR1 is MNHEY and CDR2 SVGAGI. V lost 4 bases to trimming and J lost 3 bases, with 12 bases between them. The CDR3 DNA sequence: TGTGCCAGCAGTTCCCAGGGGCGCGACACCGGGGAGCTGTTTTTT. Amino acids: CASSSQGRDTGELFF.

The chain uses TRBV6-5 and TRBJ1-2; D unresolved. The CDR3 totals 16 residues. In germline, CDR1 is MNHEY, CDR2 SVGAGI. The V end was cut by 2 bases, the J end by 4 bases, with 17 bases between. The chain's CDR3 is CASSYLISPRSYGYTF. The CDR3 nucleotides read TGTGCCAGCAGTTACCTAATTTCCCCTCGGAGCTATGGCTACACCTTC.

A word on this clonotype: Germline is not matched at one junction end, which may reflect a read error. The V call is TRBV23-1, the J call TRBJ2-5, with TRBD2 as a possible D gene (6 bases). TRBV23-1 is treated as an ORF (open reading frame) with a function not yet certain. The CDR3 runs 16 residues. In DNA, the CDR3 is TGCGCCAGCAGTCAACGGGGCGGGACCTTAGATCCAAGGGGACTTTTC. Amino acids: CASSQRGGTLDPRGLF.

The chain is built from TRBV5-6 and TRBJ2-5; D gene ambiguous. Trimming removed 1 base at V and 1 base at J, with 8 bases between. Germline V gene lookup returns CDR1 SGHDT and CDR2 YYEEEE. This CDR3 region has 14 residues. In nucleotides, the CDR3 is TGTGCCAGCAGCTTGCAGGTCTTCCAAGAGACCCAGTACTTC. This gives the protein CASSLQVFQETQYF.

The chain is built from TRBV7-3 and TRBJ2-1, with no clear D. V lost 0 bases and J lost 7, with 16 bases in between. The CDR3 covers 16 residues. The germline V gene encodes CDR1 SGHTA and CDR2 FQGTGA. The CDR3 nucleotides read TGTGCCAGCAGCTTAACGGCGGCAGAGGTGTGGAATGAGCAGTTCTTC. Translating gives CASSLTAAEVWNEQFF.

This clonotype was detected a few times. This rearrangement joins TRBV7-2 to TRBJ2-2; D might be TRBD1 (6 bases). Germline CDR1 reads SGHTA; CDR2 reads FQGNSA. The CDR3 sequence is 18 residues long. V lost 3 bases, J lost 5 bases, and 22 bases lay in between. CDR3 in DNA: TGTGCCAGCAGCTTGGCGGCAGGGGACGGATTGTTTACCGGGGAGCTGTTTTTT. Translating gives CASSLAAGDGLFTGELFF.

The genes are TRBV2 and TRBJ2-7; D remains unclear. Trimming stripped 2 bases from V and 2 bases from J, with 13 bases between. CDR1 is SNHLY and CDR2 is FYNNEI in the germline V gene. The CDR3 consists of 15 residues. The CDR3 bases are TGTGCCAGCAGTGAATATAAGGCGGCTACCTACGAGCAGTACTTC. Translation: CASSEYKAATYEQYF.

The chain is built from TRBV25-1 and TRBJ1-2; TRBD1 might be the D (6 bases). The CDR3 covers 12 residues. CDR1 MGHDK and CDR2 SYGVNS come from the germline V gene. Trimming pared 10 bases from V and 4 bases from J, leaving 13 bases between. The CDR3 protein is CATADSTYGYTF. The CDR3 DNA follows: TGTGCCACGGCGGACAGCACCTATGGCTACACCTTC.

This chain links TRBV6-1 with TRBJ2-7, with D maybe TRBD1 (5 bases). Germline CDR1 and CDR2: MNHNS and SASEGT. The CDR3 has 15 amino acids. Between the trimmed V and J ends, which lost 6 bases and 3 bases, there was a span of 18 bases. For the CDR3, the DNA is TGTGCCAGCAGCCTCGTGGACGGAAGGGGCTACGAGCAGTACTTC. It is translated as CASSLVDGRGYEQYF.

This clonotype was recorded a few times. The V and J genes are TRBV6-1 and TRBJ2-7; D is undetermined. Looked up from germline, CDR1 is MNHNS and CDR2 is SASEGT. The V gene lost 7 bases and the J gene lost 3 bases, with 13 bases spanning the gap. This CDR3 spans 13 amino acids. The CDR3 sequence is CASMKQYGYEQYF. Written as DNA, the CDR3 is TGTGCCAGCATGAAGCAATACGGCTACGAGCAGTACTTC.

This chain connects TRBV5-1 to TRBJ2-7; 9 nucleotides align to TRBD1. V trimming: 2 bases; J trimming: 5 bases; junction bases outside the gene matches: 8. CDR3 size: 15 residues. Germline V CDR1 and CDR2: SGHRS, YFSETQ. Here the CDR3 reads CASSFETGGLDEQYF. The CDR3 bases are TGCGCCAGCAGCTTCGAGACAGGGGGGCTTGACGAGCAGTACTTC.